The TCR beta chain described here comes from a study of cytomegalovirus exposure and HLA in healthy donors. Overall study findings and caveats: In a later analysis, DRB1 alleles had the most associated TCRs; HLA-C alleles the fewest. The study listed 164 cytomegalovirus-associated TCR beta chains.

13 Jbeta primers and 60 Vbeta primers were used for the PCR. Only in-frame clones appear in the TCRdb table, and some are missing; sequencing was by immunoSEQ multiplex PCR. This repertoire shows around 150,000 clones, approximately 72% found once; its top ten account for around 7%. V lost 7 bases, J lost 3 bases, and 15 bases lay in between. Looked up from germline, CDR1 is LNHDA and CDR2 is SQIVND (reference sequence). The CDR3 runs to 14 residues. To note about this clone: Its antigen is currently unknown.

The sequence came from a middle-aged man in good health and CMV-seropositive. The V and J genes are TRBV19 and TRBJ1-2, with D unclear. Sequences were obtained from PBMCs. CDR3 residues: CASTARARYYGYTF. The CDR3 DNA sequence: TGTGCCAGTACCGCGAGGGCGCGGTACTATGGCTACACCTTC.